Below, 14 T cell receptor beta chains from the same sample are listed, as sequenced in a study of lymphopenia after photon versus proton radiotherapy. Measured with immunoSEQ multiplex PCR; TCRdb has only the in-frame clones, and not every one. The sample gives roughly 25,000 clones, about 87% of which show up once; around a fifth is in the top ten. The specimen was peripheral blood, collected from a patient treated with photon-based radiotherapy. The receptors derive from a man aged 50 to 59 with gastric cancer.

The DNA of the CDR3 is TGTGCCAGCAGCCGTAGCGGGGGTATGACCGGGGAGCTGTTTTTT. This codes for CASSRSGGMTGELFF. This chain uses TRBV6-5 with TRBJ2-2; 9 bases match TRBD2. Germline V gene lookup returns CDR1 MNHEY and CDR2 SVGAGI. The V segment lost 6 bases and the J segment 5 bases; nucleotides outside the gene matches: 7. The CDR3 runs 15 residues.

The chain links TRBV19 to TRBJ2-6; D is unclear. The V and J ends lost 9 bases and 0 bases respectively, with 6 bases between them. The germline gives CDR1 LNHDA, CDR2 SQIVND (reference sequence). The CDR3 is 13 residues long. CDR3 region: CASLSSGANVLTF. DNA for the CDR3: TGTGCCAGCTTGAGCTCTGGGGCCAACGTCCTGACTTTC.

CDR3 protein: CASTHGRGRDNEQFF. DNA for the CDR3: TGTGCCAGTACCCACGGTAGGGGGCGTGACAATGAGCAGTTCTTC. The chain recombines TRBV19 with TRBJ2-1; 7 bases fit TRBD1. From germline, CDR1 is LNHDA and CDR2 SQIVND (reference sequence). V trimming: 7 bases; J trimming: 5 bases; junction bases outside the gene matches: 11. This CDR3 contains 15 residues.

The chain is built from TRBV6-6 and TRBJ1-1, with 9 nucleotides matching TRBD1. Losses at the gene ends were 10 bases for V and 12 bases for J; bases not matched to a gene: 6. Germline assignment: CDR1 MNHNY and CDR2 SVGAGI (reference sequence). CDR3 size: 10 residues. CDR3 amino acids: CATKGQGSFF. The CDR3 region has the DNA TGTGCCACAAAGGGACAGGGATCTTTCTTT.

V gene TRBV6-5 combines with J gene TRBJ2-5, with TRBD1 identical over 9 bases. The CDR3 has 13 residues. CDR1 and CDR2 from the germline V gene are MNHEY and SVGAGI. Losses at the gene ends were 6 bases for V and 11 bases for J; bases not matched to a gene: 10. This CDR3 reads CASSRDRGDEQYF. As DNA, the CDR3 is TGTGCCAGCAGCCGCGACAGGGGGGATGAGCAGTACTTC.

V is TRBV6-1 and J is TRBJ1-1, with a possible D match to TRBD1 (6 bases). CDR3 length equals 16 residues. Germline V gene data show CDR1 as MNHNS and CDR2 as SASEGT. Trimming took off 1 base at V and 3 bases at J, with 15 bases between the two ends. CDR3 region: CASSEGFDRLDTEAFF. For the CDR3, the DNA is TGTGCCAGCAGTGAAGGATTCGACAGGTTGGACACTGAAGCTTTCTTT.

The chain employs TRBV2 and TRBJ1-4; D not certain. Germline CDR1 reads SNHLY; CDR2 reads FYNNEI. This CDR3 spans 14 amino acids. V shed 4 bases and J shed 7 bases, with 13 bases lying between them. The DNA of the CDR3 is TGTGCCAGCAGTGCCACGGGGTTAACTGAAAAACTGTTTTTT. This codes for CASSATGLTEKLFF.

The chain links TRBV15 to TRBJ2-7; tentatively, D is TRBD1 (5 bases). In germline, CDR1 is LNHNV, CDR2 YYDKDF (reference sequence). This CDR3 is 14 amino acids long. The V gene lost 1 base and the J gene lost 2 bases, with 9 bases spanning the gap. This CDR3 is CATSRAGPTYEQYV. DNA of the CDR3: TGTGCCACCAGCAGAGCAGGGCCAACCTACGAGCAGTACGTC.

The CDR3 region is CASSMGSGRGGTDTQYF. The CDR3 nucleotides are TGTGCCAGCAGCATGGGAAGCGGGCGCGGAGGCACAGATACGCAGTATTTT. The chain joins TRBV5-4 to TRBJ2-3, with D possibly matching TRBD2 (6 bases). Trimming removed 4 bases at V and 1 base at J, with 19 bases between. CDR1 and CDR2 from the germline V gene are SGHNT and YYREEE (reference sequence). The CDR3 consists of 17 residues.

This clone was observed a single time. The junction does not match germline at one end; this may be a read error. The chain recombines TRBV9 with TRBJ2-5; 9 bases match TRBD2. This CDR3 region has 13 residues. Germline V gene sequence: CDR1 SGDLS, CDR2 YYNGEE. The CDR3 loop reads CASSVPGASGVNF. The CDR3 bases are TGTGCCAGCAGCGTACCGGGGGCTAGCGGGGTTAACTTC.

The V gene is TRBV29-1, the J gene TRBJ2-3; D is uncertain. Trimming removed 7 bases from V and 0 bases from J, with 8 bases in between. The CDR3 sequence is 12 residues long. CDR1 and CDR2 from the germline V gene are SQVTM and ANQGSEA. DNA for the CDR3: TGCAGCGGCGGTAGAAGCACAGATACGCAGTATTTT. Protein: CSGGRSTDTQYF.

The chain combines TRBV6-6 with TRBJ2-7; D is undetermined. Trimming pared 0 bases from V and 2 bases from J, leaving 8 bases between. Germline V gene lookup returns CDR1 MNHNY and CDR2 SVGAGI (reference sequence). There are 14 residues in the CDR3. CDR3 nucleotide sequence: TGTGCCAGCAGTTACTCGGCTGGGGCCTACGAGCAGTACTTC. The encoded protein is CASSYSAGAYEQYF.

This clone has a single count. The rearrangement joins TRBV4-3 to TRBJ2-7; TRBD2 agrees at 8 bases. CDR1 and CDR2 (germline): LGHNA, YSLEER. The V and J ends lost 1 base and 2 bases, in that order; junction bases with no gene match: 4. The CDR3 consists of 15 residues. CDR3 bases: TGCGCCAGCAGCCAAGGACTAGCGCCCGCCTACGAGCAGTACTTC. This codes for CASSQGLAPAYEQYF.

The rearrangement uses TRBV11-2 and TRBJ2-5; D possibly uses TRBD1 or TRBD2 (5 bases each). Gene TRBJ2-7 matches the end of the DNA better, so the J call may be wrong. CDR3 length equals 14 residues. The germline V gene encodes CDR1 SGHAT and CDR2 FQNNGV. The CDR3 sequence is CASSLSGTSYEQYF. Here the CDR3 DNA reads TGTGCCAGCAGCTTATCTGGGACGTCCTACGAGCAGTACTTC.